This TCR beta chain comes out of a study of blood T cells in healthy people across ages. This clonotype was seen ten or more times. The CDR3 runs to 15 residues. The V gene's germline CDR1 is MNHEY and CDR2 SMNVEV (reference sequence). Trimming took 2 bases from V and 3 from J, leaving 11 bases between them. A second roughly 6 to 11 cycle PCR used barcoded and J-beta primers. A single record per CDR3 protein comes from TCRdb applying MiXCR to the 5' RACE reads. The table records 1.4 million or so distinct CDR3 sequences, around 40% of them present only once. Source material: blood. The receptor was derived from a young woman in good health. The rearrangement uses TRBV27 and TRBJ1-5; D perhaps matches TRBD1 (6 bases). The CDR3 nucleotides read TGTGCCAGCAGTTTACGACAGGCGCACAATCAGCCCCAGCATTTT. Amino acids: CASSLRQAHNQPQHF.